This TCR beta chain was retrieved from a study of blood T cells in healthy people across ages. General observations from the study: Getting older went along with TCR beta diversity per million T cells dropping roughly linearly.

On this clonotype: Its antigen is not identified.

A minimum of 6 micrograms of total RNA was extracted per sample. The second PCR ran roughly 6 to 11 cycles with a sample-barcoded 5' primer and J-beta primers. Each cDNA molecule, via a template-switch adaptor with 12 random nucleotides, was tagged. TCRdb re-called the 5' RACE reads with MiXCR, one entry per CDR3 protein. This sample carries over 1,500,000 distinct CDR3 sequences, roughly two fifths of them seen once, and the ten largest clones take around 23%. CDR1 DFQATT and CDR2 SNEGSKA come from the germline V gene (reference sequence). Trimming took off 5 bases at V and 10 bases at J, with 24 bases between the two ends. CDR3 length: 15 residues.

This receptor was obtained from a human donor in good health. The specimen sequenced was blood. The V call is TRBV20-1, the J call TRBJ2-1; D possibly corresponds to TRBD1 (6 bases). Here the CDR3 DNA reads TGCAGTGCTGGGGACGTCCGGGACAAGGGTTTGGAGCAGTTCTTC. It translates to CSAGDVRDKGLEQFF.